A single count supports the clone carrying this T cell receptor beta chain. These data are taken from a study of blood T cell repertoires in COVID-19. In the study overall: Specimens from acute and convalescent COVID-19 originated in the United States, Italy and Spain. The cDNA or gDNA used as material had been derived from T cells, B-cell-depleted T cells, or PBMCs.

Original handling: Amplified reference gene primers provided the basis for estimating nucleated cell counts. TCRdb keeps only in-frame clones here, not all; method: immunoSEQ multiplex PCR. The DNA gave D and trimming, while V, J and clone size come from that table. The sample lists more than 200,000 clones; 86% were seen once. The Seattle site enrolled patients during active infection and followed them longitudinally. CDR3 size: 13 residues. CDR1 SGHTA and CDR2 FQGTGA come from the germline V gene. Between the trimmed V and J ends, which lost 5 bases and 9 bases, there was a span of 11 bases. The sequenced sample consisted of peripheral blood. The rearrangement uses TRBV7-3 and TRBJ1-6; no firm D call. The clonotype originates from a man over 45 with COVID-19, enrolled during active disease. The CDR3 DNA reads TGTGCCAGCAGCCCGACCGAGGGTTCACCCCTCCACTTT. Translating it yields CASSPTEGSPLHF.